This T cell receptor beta chain is from a study of post-analysis software for immune sequencing data. Of note for this clonotype: Antigen: not known.

Prepared TCR beta cDNA libraries contained unique molecular identifiers. TCRdb passed the PCR reads through MiXCR, listing each CDR3 protein once. Of about 820,000 distinct CDR3 sequences in the sample, about 53% were seen once. Study conclusions and caveats: TRBV segments more frequent in patients than in controls numbered roughly 5 and included TRBV5-6, TRBV5-1 and TRBV20-1. Strong same-batch co-clustering of samples appeared with F measure clustering.

Trimming took off 4 bases at V and 13 bases at J, with 20 bases between the two ends. CDR3 length: 14 amino acids. The germline CDR1 and CDR2 sequences are SGHDN and FVKESK. The V and J genes are TRBV14 and TRBJ2-4; D unresolved. The sample taken for sequencing was blood. This receptor was taken from a girl aged 5-17 years with multiple sclerosis. CDR3 sequence: CASSPGGQILRQYF. The CDR3 DNA reads TGTGCCAGCAGCCCGGGTGGCCAGATCCTACGACAGTACTTC. The full variable domain, in which reference TRBV14 and TRBJ2-4 provide the parts outside the CDR3, is EAGVTQFPSHSVIEKGQTVTLRCDPISGHDNLYWYRRVMGKEIKFLLHFVKESKQDESGMPNNRFLAERTGGTYSTLKVQPAELEDSGVYFCASSPGGQILRQYFGAGTRLSVL.